This TCR beta chain was sequenced for a study of blood T cell repertoires in COVID-19. Study details: Donors in the United States, Italy and Spain gave samples during acute or convalescent COVID-19. In each case, the material was cDNA or gDNA derived from T cells, B-cell-depleted T cells, or PBMCs.

Looked up from germline, CDR1 is SGHNT and CDR2 is YYREEE (reference sequence). This CDR3 region has 12 residues. V lost 7 bases to trimming and J lost 4 bases, with 12 bases between them. Enrolled during active infection, Seattle patients were then followed longitudinally. As originally analysed: Amplified reference gene primers provided the basis for estimating nucleated cell counts. Measured with immunoSEQ multiplex PCR; TCRdb has only the in-frame clones, and not every one. V and J calls plus clone size are reproduced from that table; the DNA served to infer D and trimming. This sample has some 300,000 clones, with 80% to 90% found just once.

Sequenced material: peripheral blood. The chain has TRBV5-4 and TRBJ2-7, with D tentatively TRBD1 (5 bases). This receptor was identified in a woman in her fifties or sixties with COVID-19, enrolled during active disease. The CDR3 sequence: CASGTGTYEQYF. DNA of the CDR3: TGTGCCAGCGGCACAGGTACTTACGAGCAGTACTTC.